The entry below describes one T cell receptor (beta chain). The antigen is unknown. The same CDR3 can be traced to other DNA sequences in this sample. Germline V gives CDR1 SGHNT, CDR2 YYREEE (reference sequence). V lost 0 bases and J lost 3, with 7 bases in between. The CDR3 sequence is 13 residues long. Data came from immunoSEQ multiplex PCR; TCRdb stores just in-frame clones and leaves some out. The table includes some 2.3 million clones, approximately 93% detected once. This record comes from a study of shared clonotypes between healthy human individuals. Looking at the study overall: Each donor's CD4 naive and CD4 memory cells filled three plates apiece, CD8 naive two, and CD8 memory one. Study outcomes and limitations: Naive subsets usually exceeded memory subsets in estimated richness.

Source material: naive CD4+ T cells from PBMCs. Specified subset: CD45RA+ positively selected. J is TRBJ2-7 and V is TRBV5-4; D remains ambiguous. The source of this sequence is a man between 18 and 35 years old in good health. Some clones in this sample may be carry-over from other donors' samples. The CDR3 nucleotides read TGTGCCAGCAGCTTGGGGGAACGCTACGAGCAGTACTTC. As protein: CASSLGERYEQYF.